This T cell receptor beta chain is drawn from a study of vaccination and CD4 T cells after COVID-19. Study in general: Six males and four females, two Hispanic, made up the convalescents. Median time from second vaccine dose to sampling was about 70 days (14 to 241). Findings of the study overall: Spike mono-reactivity marked 304 of 307 vaccine-specific clones in convalescent patients.

As for this clonotype: Its target is unknown.

TCRdb ran MiXCR on the PCR reads and lists one entry per CDR3 protein. The sample includes about 36,000 distinct CDR3 sequences, about 34% of them seen just once. The sample's time point: late sampling 161 to 241 days after vaccination in three convalescent patients. The clonotype originates from a human donor who had recovered from COVID-19. Material: CD4+ T cells from blood, obtained about 7 months after SARS-CoV-2 vaccination.

CDR3 in DNA: TGTGCCAGCAGCGTAGCTGGCGGTACTAGCACAGATACGCAGTATTTT. Its translation: CASSVAGGTSTDTQYF. The chain employs TRBV9 and TRBJ2-3; D is unresolved. Germline loops: CDR1 SGDLS, CDR2 YYNGEE. The V gene lost 0 bases and the J gene lost 0 bases, with 11 bases spanning the gap. This CDR3 contains 16 residues.